This T cell receptor beta chain was documented in a study of vaccination effects on CD4 cells after COVID-19 (dated 2022 in TCRdb). About the study as a whole: Each participant received two doses of an mRNA SARS-CoV-2 vaccine, either BNT162b2 or mRNA-1273. The study compared SARS-CoV-2 spike-specific CD4+ TCR repertoires before and after mRNA vaccination in COVID-19 convalescent patients and infection-naive vaccine recipients. The full study included roughly 11 COVID-19 convalescent patients and a handful of SARS-CoV-2-naive healthy vaccine recipients. Cultures from other donors in the study were sequenced using the Oncomine TCR Beta short-read assay on an Illumina iSeq 100. Paper-wide results and their limitations: The study was limited by a small number of convalescent patients and lacked early post-infection timepoints. In healthy vaccine recipients, vaccine-induced clones were almost all SARS-CoV-2 mono-reactive, with only 1 of 255 being cross-reactive with common cold coronaviruses. Both infection-induced and vaccine-induced clones contracted markedly at late post-vaccination timepoints, which is consistent with waning T cell responses.

About this clone itself: There is no known antigen for this receptor. No clone much larger than this one lies a single base away; base qualities are absent.

The germline V gene (reference sequence) sets CDR1 to LNHDA and CDR2 to SQIVND. From the cysteine up to the phenylalanine, the CDR3 has a length of 14 residues. Here the CDR3 DNA is all that survives: 42 bases in frame from base 1. V is shortened by 1 base, J by 1 base, and the region joining them spans 8 bases. The library was obtained by the immunoSEQ multiplex PCR assay. DNA from the CD4+ T cells that had been cultured and isolated underwent TCR beta CDR3 sequencing. Processing in the source paper ran as follows. Non-productive TCR sequences were removed, reads were trimmed to the CDR3 region, and CDR3s of at least 7 amino acids were retained. The MANAFEST web app was used to identify antigen-specific clonotypes by comparing expansion in peptide wells with expansion in reference cultures. Positive clones required FDR<0.05 expansion versus reference and all other wells, odds ratio above 5, and frequency above 0.1% in two replicate wells. A clonotype was defined as cross-reactive if the clonotype was significantly expanded both in SARS-CoV-2 spike wells and in at least one common cold coronavirus spike condition. CDR3 similarity was assessed by Levenshtein distance with the stringdist R package, and unrooted trees were built with ape in R 3.6.1. TCRdb re-hosts the immuneACCESS table, in-frame sequences only. Its copies lack some clones; in the studies checked, an unresolved V gene accounts for under half of them, and the cause for the rest is not known. Clonal size and the V and J genes are those of that table, whereas D and trimming came from the DNA. For this sample there are about 55,000 clones; roughly two thirds appear just once. The ten most abundant clones make up 18% of the sample.

To identify antigen-specific CD4+ T cell clonotypes by their expansion, the ViraFEST assay first stimulated PBMC with viral peptide pools and then applied TCR sequencing. After less than 13 days of culture, CD4+ T cells were isolated with the EasySep CD4+ T cell isolation kit. The absence of prior SARS-CoV-2 infection in healthy vaccine recipients was confirmed by negative nucleocapsid antibodies before and after vaccination. Each well held around 1.9 million PBMC cultured in IMDM containing roughly 5% human AB serum, roughly 9.9 IU/ml IL-2 and gentamicin, along with about 10 ug/ml peptides. Half of the culture medium was replaced with fresh IL-2-containing medium on days 3 and 7. Each peptide stimulation condition was cultured in triplicate wells unless otherwise noted. Using Ficoll-Paque Plus gradient centrifugation, PBMC were separated from whole blood and then either used fresh or cryopreserved at -140C. Overlapping peptide pools spanned the spike proteins of SARS-CoV-2 and the common cold coronaviruses HCoV-NL63, HCoV-OC43 and HCoV-229E. Genomic DNA was extracted from cultured CD4+ T cells with the QIAamp micro DNA kit.

The receptor was isolated from a human donor who received a COVID-19 vaccine. Sequencing used CD4+ T cells from PBMCs cultured with SARS-CoV-2 spike peptides, obtained before COVID-19 vaccination. The sample's cell subset or site label is to be understood as: SARS-CoV-2 spike overlapping peptide pool stimulation. The V gene is TRBV19 and the J gene is TRBJ2-7; TRBD1 is possibly the D segment (5 matching bases). The DNA sequence follows: TGTGCCAGTAGTATAGGGGGCAGTTCCTACGAGCAGTACTTC. This sequence encodes CASSIGGSSYEQYF.